This T cell receptor (beta chain) was found in a study of spatial heterogeneity in lung cancer. As to time point: sample taken at primary tumor resection. This clonotype was observed many times. All TCR cDNA molecules were individually tagged with a unique molecular identifier. TCRdb passed the 5' RACE reads through MiXCR, listing each CDR3 protein once. The sample carries 60,000 to 75,000 distinct CDR3 sequences, about 5.9% recorded once. This clonotype was sampled from a female donor with early-stage non-small cell lung cancer. The source material was PBMCs, sampled at surgery.

The CDR3 region has the DNA TGTGCCAGCAGGTCGCCGGGACTAGCGGGAGGGCAGGTCCAGTTCTTC. It translates to CASRSPGLAGGQVQFF. The chain uses TRBV12-3 or TRBV12-4 and TRBJ2-1, with 16 bases identical to TRBD2. The V and J ends lost 6 bases and 13 bases, in that order; junction bases with no gene match: 12. There are 16 residues in the CDR3.